This T cell receptor beta chain derives from a study of T cells in Graves' hyperthyroidism and ophthalmopathy. Across the study: Staff took peripheral blood when the initial diagnosis was made, before any treatment began. Study-wide points: Blood also held most thyroid clonotypes expanded beyond 0.001.

The germline CDR1 and CDR2 sequences are LNHDA and SQIVND (reference sequence). V lost 5 bases and J 5 bases, leaving 13 bases between the germline ends. CDR3 size: 14 residues. Ophthalmopathy patients showed a Clinical Activity Score of at least 3, NOSPECS grade of at least 4 and duration under 3 months. Diagnostic assessment was based on clinical symptoms, serum thyroxine and TRAb, thyroid ultrasound and orbital computed tomography. This clonotype was observed a few times. Its target is not known. What was amplified from RNA transcripts were TCR beta CDR3 regions. The primer set for the first-round RT-PCR of the TCR CDR3 was HTBI. TCRdb fed the multiplex PCR reads into MiXCR, producing one record per CDR3 protein. Of almost 500,000 distinct CDR3 sequences detected, 20% to 25% appear once; the ten largest clones hold around 50%.

This clonotype was sampled from a woman in her seventies with Graves' ophthalmopathy. The sequenced sample was blood. The rearrangement joins TRBV19 to TRBJ2-1, with D possibly called TRBD1 or TRBD2 (6 bases each). CDR3 residues: CASSPGGPHNEQFF. The CDR3 region has the DNA TGTGCCAGTAGTCCCGGGGGCCCTCACAATGAGCAGTTCTTC. The complete variable domain, with remaining parts taken from reference TRBV19 and TRBJ2-1, reads DGGITQSPKYLFRKEGQNVTLSCEQNLNHDAMYWYRQDPGQGLRLIYYSQIVNDFQKGDIAEGYSVSREKKESFPLTVTSAQKNPTAFYLCASSPGGPHNEQFFGPGTRLTVL.